This is a list of T cell receptor beta chains from one sample in a study of blood T cell repertoires in COVID-19. Clones were read by immunoSEQ multiplex PCR, and TCRdb kept only the in-frame ones, dropping some. Among under 250,000 clones listed, 85% were seen once. The sequenced sample was PBMCs or T cells enriched from blood (not recorded which). All receptors derive from a woman aged 50 to 60 with acute COVID-19. CDR3s include the opening cysteine and the closing phenylalanine or tryptophan. Fields, in order: D gene, clone size, J gene, CDR3 length, V gene, CDR3 protein, CDR3 DNA. The D gene is left open where the match is weak. Not all rows give a size; the values are once, few, many and, for expanded clones, a class.

D: NA
size: NA
J: TRBJ1-1
length: 15
V: TRBV5-1
CDR3: CASSLAWGGNTEAFF
DNA: TGCGCCAGCAGCTTGGCGTGGGGGGGCAACACTGAAGCTTTCTTT

D: NA
size: NA
J: TRBJ1-4
length: 14
V: TRBV29-1
CDR3: CSVETQEANEKLFF
DNA: TGCAGCGTTGAAACTCAGGAGGCTAATGAAAAACTGTTTTTT

D: NA
size: NA
J: TRBJ1-2
length: 16
V: TRBV2
CDR3: CASSETRSQGSYGYTF
DNA: TGTGCCAGCAGTGAAACCCGGTCGCAGGGGAGCTATGGCTACACCTTC

D: TRBD2
size: NA
J: TRBJ2-4
length: 16
V: TRBV19
CDR3: CASKSGAGGARNIQYF
DNA: TGTGCCAGTAAAAGCGGGGCGGGGGGTGCGAGGAACATTCAGTACTTC

D: TRBD2
size: NA
J: TRBJ2-2
length: 15
V: TRBV12-5
CDR3: CASAAPSGLTGELFF
DNA: TGTGCTAGCGCCGCCCCTAGCGGGCTTACCGGGGAGCTGTTTTTT

D: TRBD2
size: NA
J: TRBJ2-5
length: 17
V: TRBV11-2
CDR3: CASSSGTSGGARETQYF
DNA: TGTGCCAGCAGCTCCGGGACTAGCGGGGGGGCGAGAGAGACCCAGTACTTC

D: NA
size: NA
J: TRBJ1-1
length: 15
V: TRBV29-1
CDR3: CSVEGKGLEDTEAFF
DNA: TGCAGCGTTGAGGGGAAGGGGCTAGAGGACACTGAAGCTTTCTTT

D: TRBD1
size: NA
J: TRBJ1-2
length: 17
V: TRBV15
CDR3: CATSRALFRQGAGGYTF
DNA: TGTGCCACCAGCAGAGCTTTGTTCCGACAGGGGGCCGGCGGCTACACCTTC

D: TRBD1
size: NA
J: TRBJ1-4
length: 13
V: TRBV29-1
CDR3: CSVRTGLNEKLFF
DNA: TGCAGCGTTAGGACAGGGCTTAATGAAAAACTGTTTTTT

D: NA
size: NA
J: TRBJ2-4
length: 13
V: TRBV3-1/TRBV3-2
CDR3: CASSPTGTNIQYF
DNA: TGTGCCAGCAGCCCAACAGGGACGAACATTCAGTACTTC

D: NA
size: NA
J: TRBJ1-3
length: 15
V: TRBV7-6
CDR3: CASSLSPSPGNTIYF
DNA: TGTGCCAGCAGCTTATCTCCTAGCCCAGGAAACACCATATATTTT

D: TRBD1
size: NA
J: TRBJ1-2
length: 17
V: TRBV18
CDR3: CASSPPGDRGPNYGYTF
DNA: TGTGCCAGCTCACCCCCTGGGGACAGGGGGCCCAACTATGGCTACACCTTC

D: NA
size: few
J: TRBJ1-2
length: 14
V: TRBV5-5
CDR3: CASTFGRVFYGYTF
DNA: TGTGCCAGCACTTTCGGCCGGGTTTTCTATGGCTACACCTTC

D: NA
size: NA
J: TRBJ1-5
length: 13
V: TRBV9
CDR3: CASSAEGSGPQHF
DNA: TGTGCCAGCAGCGCAGAGGGTTCAGGACCCCAGCATTTT

D: NA
size: NA
J: TRBJ1-3
length: 16
V: TRBV14
CDR3: CASSQVDGYSGNTIYF
DNA: TGTGCCAGCAGCCAAGTAGACGGGTACTCTGGAAACACCATATATTTT

D: TRBD1
size: NA
J: TRBJ1-3
length: 15
V: TRBV10-3
CDR3: CAISVSTGTGNTIYF
DNA: TGTGCCATCAGCGTCTCGACAGGGACTGGAAACACCATATATTTT

D: TRBD1
size: NA
J: TRBJ1-2
length: 11
V: TRBV10-3
CDR3: CAIRTGVGYTF
DNA: TGTGCCATCAGGACAGGGGTAGGCTACACCTTC

D: TRBD2
size: NA
J: TRBJ2-1
length: 15
V: TRBV7-2
CDR3: CASSLLPRSGGEQFF
DNA: TGTGCCAGCAGCCTCCTCCCACGTAGCGGGGGGGAGCAGTTCTTC

D: TRBD2
size: NA
J: TRBJ2-7
length: 16
V: TRBV4-3
CDR3: CASSQGWGGGAYEQYF
DNA: TGCGCCAGCAGCCAAGGGTGGGGCGGGGGAGCCTACGAGCAGTACTTC

D: TRBD1
size: NA
J: TRBJ2-1
length: 14
V: TRBV30
CDR3: CAYTWTGANNEQFF
DNA: TGTGCTTATACGTGGACAGGGGCGAACAATGAGCAGTTCTTC

D: NA
size: NA
J: TRBJ1-2
length: 12
V: TRBV13
CDR3: CASSFRGVGYTF
DNA: TGTGCCAGCAGCTTTAGGGGTGTGGGCTACACCTTC

D: NA
size: NA
J: TRBJ1-1
length: 16
V: TRBV4-1
CDR3: CASSLSAQSGDTEAFF
DNA: TGCGCCAGCAGCCTCTCCGCGCAAAGTGGAGACACTGAAGCTTTCTTT

D: NA
size: NA
J: TRBJ2-7
length: 13
V: TRBV11-3
CDR3: CASSPGQGYEQYF
DNA: TGTGCCAGCAGCCCTGGACAAGGCTACGAGCAGTACTTC

D: TRBD1
size: NA
J: TRBJ2-7
length: 12
V: TRBV29-1
CDR3: CSVRDSSYEQYF
DNA: TGCAGCGTCCGGGACAGCTCCTACGAGCAGTACTTC

D: TRBD1
size: NA
J: TRBJ1-1
length: 13
V: TRBV9
CDR3: CASSAQGQTEAFF
DNA: TGTGCCAGCAGCGCCCAGGGACAGACTGAAGCTTTCTTT

D: TRBD1
size: NA
J: TRBJ1-2
length: 12
V: TRBV10-3
CDR3: CAFRQGVEGYTF
DNA: TGTGCCTTCCGACAGGGGGTGGAAGGCTACACCTTC

D: TRBD1
size: NA
J: TRBJ2-2
length: 14
V: TRBV5-6
CDR3: CASSLGQGHGELFF
DNA: TGTGCCAGCAGCTTGGGACAGGGGCACGGGGAGCTGTTTTTT

D: TRBD1
size: NA
J: TRBJ1-2
length: 15
V: TRBV3-1/TRBV3-2
CDR3: CASSHPRTGKGGYTF
DNA: TGTGCCAGCAGCCACCCCCGGACAGGGAAAGGCGGCTACACCTTC

D: NA
size: NA
J: TRBJ2-5
length: 14
V: TRBV15
CDR3: CATSRDRSSETQYF
DNA: TGTGCCACCAGCAGAGATCGTAGCAGCGAGACCCAGTACTTC

D: NA
size: NA
J: TRBJ1-2
length: 16
V: TRBV4-2
CDR3: CASSQDASGGRYGYTF
DNA: TGTGCCAGCAGCCAAGATGCCTCGGGAGGGCGTTATGGCTACACCTTC

D: NA
size: once
J: TRBJ2-1
length: 15
V: TRBV7-9
CDR3: CASSLDWGEVNEQFF
DNA: TGTGCCAGCAGCTTAGATTGGGGCGAGGTGAATGAGCAGTTCTTC

D: NA
size: NA
J: TRBJ2-2
length: 15
V: TRBV30
CDR3: CAWSTRRGHTGELFF
DNA: TGTGCCTGGAGTACGAGGAGGGGGCATACCGGGGAGCTGTTTTTT

D: NA
size: NA
J: TRBJ2-7
length: 12
V: TRBV18
CDR3: CASSSLTSEQYF
DNA: TGTGCCAGCTCATCGCTTACTAGCGAGCAGTACTTC

D: NA
size: NA
J: TRBJ1-1
length: 14
V: TRBV7-2
CDR3: CASSLNSQIAEAFF
DNA: TGTGCCAGCAGCTTAAACAGTCAGATCGCTGAAGCTTTCTTT

D: TRBD1
size: NA
J: TRBJ2-2
length: 16
V: TRBV4-3
CDR3: CASSQDPGQSTGELFF
DNA: TGCGCCAGCAGCCAAGATCCGGGACAGAGCACCGGGGAGCTGTTTTTT

D: TRBD2
size: once
J: TRBJ2-3
length: 18
V: TRBV29-1
CDR3: CSVGASGLDFVWADTQYF
DNA: TGCAGCGTTGGTGCTAGCGGGTTGGATTTCGTATGGGCAGATACGCAGTATTTT

D: NA
size: NA
J: TRBJ2-1
length: 14
V: TRBV30
CDR3: CAWSVGGSYNEQFF
DNA: TGTGCCTGGAGTGTCGGGGGTTCCTACAATGAGCAGTTCTTC

D: NA
size: NA
J: TRBJ2-1
length: 13
V: TRBV12-2
CDR3: CASRLTQPNEQFF
DNA: TGTGCAAGTCGCTTGACACAGCCTAATGAGCAGTTCTTC

D: NA
size: NA
J: TRBJ1-2
length: 14
V: TRBV5-1
CDR3: CASSLDTANYGYTF
DNA: TGCGCCAGCAGCTTGGACACAGCTAACTATGGCTACACCTTC

D: NA
size: NA
J: TRBJ1-2
length: 15
V: TRBV7-2
CDR3: CASSLLLSPGYGYTF
DNA: TGTGCCAGCAGCTTACTCCTTTCGCCCGGGTATGGCTACACCTTC

D: TRBD1
size: NA
J: TRBJ1-1
length: 19
V: TRBV13
CDR3: CASSLRQVSPYAGGTEAFF
DNA: TGTGCCAGCAGTCTACGACAGGTATCCCCTTACGCAGGGGGCACTGAAGCTTTCTTT

D: TRBD1
size: NA
J: TRBJ1-2
length: 13
V: TRBV30
CDR3: CAGTRDRVRGYTF
DNA: TGTGCCGGAACCCGGGACAGGGTCCGCGGCTACACCTTC

D: NA
size: NA
J: TRBJ1-4
length: 12
V: TRBV6-5
CDR3: CASSYSGGELFF
DNA: TGTGCCAGCAGTTACTCGGGGGGGGAACTGTTTTTT

D: NA
size: few
J: TRBJ1-1
length: 14
V: TRBV4-3
CDR3: CASSQDIGNTEAFF
DNA: TGCGCCAGCAGCCAAGATATCGGGAACACTGAAGCTTTCTTT

D: TRBD1
size: NA
J: TRBJ1-2
length: 14
V: TRBV5-4
CDR3: CASSLGQGADGYTF
DNA: TGTGCCAGCAGCTTGGGTCAGGGGGCGGATGGCTACACCTTC

D: NA
size: NA
J: TRBJ2-3
length: 10
V: TRBV20-1
CDR3: CSASQGTQYF
DNA: TGCAGTGCTAGTCAGGGTACGCAGTATTTT

D: NA
size: NA
J: TRBJ2-3
length: 14
V: TRBV11-2
CDR3: CASSLDRQLDTQYF
DNA: TGTGCCAGCAGCTTAGACCGACAGCTCGATACGCAGTATTTT

D: NA
size: NA
J: TRBJ2-2
length: 14
V: TRBV9
CDR3: CASSVSGVTGELFF
DNA: TGTGCCAGCAGCGTATCCGGGGTCACCGGGGAGCTGTTTTTT

D: TRBD1
size: NA
J: TRBJ1-2
length: 15
V: TRBV30
CDR3: CAWSLTGGRRYGYTF
DNA: TGTGCCTGGAGTCTGACAGGGGGCCGTCGCTATGGCTACACCTTC

D: TRBD2
size: NA
J: TRBJ2-2
length: 15
V: TRBV7-2
CDR3: CASSSSGTNTGELFF
DNA: TGTGCCAGCAGCTCCAGCGGGACGAACACCGGGGAGCTGTTTTTT

D: NA
size: NA
J: TRBJ1-1
length: 14
V: TRBV6-5
CDR3: CATFNPGGNTEAFF
DNA: TGTGCCACCTTCAACCCGGGGGGGAACACTGAAGCTTTCTTT

D: TRBD1
size: NA
J: TRBJ2-2
length: 15
V: TRBV19
CDR3: CASSRGQGDTGELFF
DNA: TGTGCCAGTAGTAGGGGACAGGGGGACACCGGGGAGCTGTTTTTT

D: TRBD2
size: NA
J: TRBJ2-7
length: 17
V: TRBV6-2/TRBV6-3
CDR3: CASSSLISGGFSYEQYF
DNA: TGTGCCAGCAGTTCCTTAATTAGCGGGGGGTTCTCCTACGAGCAGTACTTC